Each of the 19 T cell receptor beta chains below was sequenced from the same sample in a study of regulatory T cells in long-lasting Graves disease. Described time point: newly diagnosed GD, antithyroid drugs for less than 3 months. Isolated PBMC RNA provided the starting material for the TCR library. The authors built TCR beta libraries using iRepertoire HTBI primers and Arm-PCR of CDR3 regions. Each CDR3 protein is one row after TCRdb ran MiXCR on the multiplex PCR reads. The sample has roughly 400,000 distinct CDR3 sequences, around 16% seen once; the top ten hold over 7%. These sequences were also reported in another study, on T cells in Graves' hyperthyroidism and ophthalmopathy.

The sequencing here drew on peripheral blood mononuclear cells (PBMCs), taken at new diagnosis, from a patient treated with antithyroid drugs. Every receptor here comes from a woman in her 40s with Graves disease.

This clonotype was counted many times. CDR3 residues: CASSLEAGGGNEQFF. CDR3 DNA sequence: TGTGCCAGCAGCTTAGAGGCGGGAGGGGGCAATGAGCAGTTCTTC. This chain joins TRBV11-2 and TRBJ2-1; 9 nucleotides line up with TRBD2. Trimming removed 0 bases from V and 6 bases from J; junction bases left unmatched: 3. The CDR3 is 15 residues long. CDR1 is SGHAT and CDR2 is FQNNGV in the germline V gene.

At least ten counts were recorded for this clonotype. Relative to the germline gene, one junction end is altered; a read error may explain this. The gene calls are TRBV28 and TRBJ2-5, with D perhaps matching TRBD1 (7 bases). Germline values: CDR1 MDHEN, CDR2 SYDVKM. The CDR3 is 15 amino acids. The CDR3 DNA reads TGTGCCAACAGTGCACAGGGGACTGCGGGGGAGACCCAGTACTTC. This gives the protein CANSAQGTAGETQYF.

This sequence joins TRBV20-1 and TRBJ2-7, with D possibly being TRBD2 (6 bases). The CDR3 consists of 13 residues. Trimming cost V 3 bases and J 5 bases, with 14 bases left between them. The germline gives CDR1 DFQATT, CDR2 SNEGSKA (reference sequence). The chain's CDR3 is CSARRGVLDEQYF. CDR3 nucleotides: TGCAGTGCTAGGCGGGGAGTCTTAGACGAGCAGTACTTC.

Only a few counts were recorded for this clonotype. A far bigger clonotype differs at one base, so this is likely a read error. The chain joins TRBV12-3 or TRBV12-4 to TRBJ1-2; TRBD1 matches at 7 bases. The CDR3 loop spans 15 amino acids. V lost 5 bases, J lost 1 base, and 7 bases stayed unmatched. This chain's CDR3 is CASSRGTDINYGYTF. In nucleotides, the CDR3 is TGTGCCAGCAGTAGAGGGACAGATATTAACTATGGCTACACCTTC.

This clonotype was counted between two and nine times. The CDR3 DNA reads TGTGCCAGCAGCGTAGAGCCCGGACTAGCGGGAGGGCCCCATGAGCAGTTCTTC. Its protein is CASSVEPGLAGGPHEQFF. V usage is TRBV9 and J usage is TRBJ2-1; 15 bases map to TRBD2. The germline V gene encodes CDR1 SGDLS and CDR2 YYNGEE. Unmatched junction bases numbered 9, after V lost 0 bases and J lost 8 bases. CDR3 length: 18 residues.

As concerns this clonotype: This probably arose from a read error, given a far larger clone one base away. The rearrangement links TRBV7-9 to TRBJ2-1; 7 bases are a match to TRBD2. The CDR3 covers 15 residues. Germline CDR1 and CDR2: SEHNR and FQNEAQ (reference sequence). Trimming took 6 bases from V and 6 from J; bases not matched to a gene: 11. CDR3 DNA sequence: TGTGCCAGCAGGGCCAAGTGGGAGGGGCGCAATGAGCAGTTCTTC. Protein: CASRAKWEGRNEQFF.

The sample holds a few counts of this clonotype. This chain's CDR3 is CAWSNWKLSEQYF. CDR3 coding DNA: TGTGCCTGGAGCAATTGGAAGCTAAGCGAGCAGTACTTC. The rearrangement links TRBV30 to TRBJ2-7; D call uncertain. The germline V gene encodes CDR1 GTSNPN and CDR2 SVGIG (reference sequence). V lost 3 bases and J lost 6, with 15 bases in between. The CDR3 runs 13 residues.

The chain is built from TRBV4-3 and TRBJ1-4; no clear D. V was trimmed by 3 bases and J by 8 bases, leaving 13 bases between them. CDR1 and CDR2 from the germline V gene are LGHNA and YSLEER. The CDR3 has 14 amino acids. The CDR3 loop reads CASSHTEEEEKLFF. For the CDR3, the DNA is TGCGCCAGCAGCCATACAGAGGAGGAAGAAAAACTGTTTTTT.

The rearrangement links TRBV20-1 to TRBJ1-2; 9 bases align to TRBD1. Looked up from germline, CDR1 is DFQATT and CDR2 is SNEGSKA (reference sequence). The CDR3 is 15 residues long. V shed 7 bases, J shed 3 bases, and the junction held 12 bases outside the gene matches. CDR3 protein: CSVEGYRGQHYGYTF. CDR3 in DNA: TGCAGTGTGGAGGGATACAGGGGGCAGCACTATGGCTACACCTTC.

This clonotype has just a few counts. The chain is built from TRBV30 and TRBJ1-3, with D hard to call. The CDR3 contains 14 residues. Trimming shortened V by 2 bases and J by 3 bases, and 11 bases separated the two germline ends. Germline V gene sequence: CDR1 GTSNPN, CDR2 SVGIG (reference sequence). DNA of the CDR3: TGTGCCTGGAGTTTTGGCGGAGGTGGAAACACCATATATTTT. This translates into CAWSFGGGGNTIYF.

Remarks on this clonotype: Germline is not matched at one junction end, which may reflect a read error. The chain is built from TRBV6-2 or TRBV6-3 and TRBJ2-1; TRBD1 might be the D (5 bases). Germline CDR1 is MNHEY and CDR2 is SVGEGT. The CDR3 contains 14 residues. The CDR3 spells CASSYRQSYNKQFF. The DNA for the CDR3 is TGTGCCAGCAGTTACCGACAGTCCTACAATAAGCAGTTCTTC.

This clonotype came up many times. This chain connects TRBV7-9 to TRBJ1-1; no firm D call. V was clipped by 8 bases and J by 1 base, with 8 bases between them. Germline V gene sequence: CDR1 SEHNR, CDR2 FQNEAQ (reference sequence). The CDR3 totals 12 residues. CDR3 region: CASQAGNTEAFF. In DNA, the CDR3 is TGTGCCAGCCAGGCCGGGAACACTGAAGCTTTCTTT.

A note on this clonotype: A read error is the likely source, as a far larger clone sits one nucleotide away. CDR3 sequence (DNA): TGTGCCAGCAGCTTATCTGGCGGTAGAGGACTTTACAATGAGCAGTTCTTC. It codes for CASSLSGGRGLYNEQFF. The chain is built from TRBV11-3 and TRBJ2-1; D is possibly TRBD2 (5 bases). Germline CDR1 SGHNT, CDR2 YENEEA. The CDR3 runs to 17 residues. Trimming stripped 2 bases from V and 4 bases from J, with 18 bases between.

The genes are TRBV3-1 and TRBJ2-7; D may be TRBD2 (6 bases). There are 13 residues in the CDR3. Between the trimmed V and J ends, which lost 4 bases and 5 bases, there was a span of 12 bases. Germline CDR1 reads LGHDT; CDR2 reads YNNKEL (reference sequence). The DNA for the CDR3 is TGTGCCAGCAGCCGCTATGGAGGGGACGAGCAGTACTTC. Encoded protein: CASSRYGGDEQYF.

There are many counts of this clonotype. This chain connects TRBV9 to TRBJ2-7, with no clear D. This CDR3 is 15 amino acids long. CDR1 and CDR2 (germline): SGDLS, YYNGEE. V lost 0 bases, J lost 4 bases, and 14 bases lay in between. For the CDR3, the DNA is TGTGCCAGCAGCGTAGAGGCAGCCCCACCTTACGAGCAGTACTTC. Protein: CASSVEAAPPYEQYF.

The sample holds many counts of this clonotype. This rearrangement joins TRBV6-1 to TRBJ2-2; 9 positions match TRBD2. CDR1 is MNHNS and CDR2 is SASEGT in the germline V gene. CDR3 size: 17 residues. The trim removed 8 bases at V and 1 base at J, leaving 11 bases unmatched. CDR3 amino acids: CASHKGRREGNTGELFF. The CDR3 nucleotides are TGTGCCAGCCATAAGGGGAGGCGGGAGGGGAACACCGGGGAGCTGTTTTTT.

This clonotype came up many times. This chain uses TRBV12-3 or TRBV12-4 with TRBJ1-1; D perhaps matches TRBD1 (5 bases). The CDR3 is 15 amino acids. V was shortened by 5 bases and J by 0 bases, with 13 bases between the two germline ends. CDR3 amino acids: CASSLTDRLNTEAFF. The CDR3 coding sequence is TGTGCCAGCAGTCTAACTGACAGACTGAACACTGAAGCTTTCTTT.

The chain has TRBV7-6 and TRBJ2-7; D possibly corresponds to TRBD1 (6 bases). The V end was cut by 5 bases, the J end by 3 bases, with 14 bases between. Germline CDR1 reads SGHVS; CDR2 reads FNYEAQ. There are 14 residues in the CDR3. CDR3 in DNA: TGTGCCAGCAGCCCTCGGCAGGGGATCTACGAGCAGTACTTC. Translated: CASSPRQGIYEQYF.

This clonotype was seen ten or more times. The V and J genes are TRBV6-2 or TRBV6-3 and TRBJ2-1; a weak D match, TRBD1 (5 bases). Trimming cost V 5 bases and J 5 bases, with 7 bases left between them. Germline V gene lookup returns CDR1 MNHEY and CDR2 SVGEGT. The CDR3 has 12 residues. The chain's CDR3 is CASSDSHNEQFF. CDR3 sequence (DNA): TGTGCCAGCAGTGACAGCCACAATGAGCAGTTCTTC.